A single sample gave rise to the 12 T cell receptor beta chains below, sequenced in a study of T cell changes during pregnancy in multiple sclerosis. This table comes from immunoSEQ multiplex PCR, and its TCRdb copy is limited to in-frame clones, with some not included. This table has tens of thousands of clones, less than 95% appearing once. This specimen was CD8+ T cells from peripheral blood mononuclear cells, taken after pregnancy. The origin of the receptors is a female donor with multiple sclerosis, enrolled in a pregnancy study.

The rearrangement joins TRBV5-4 to TRBJ2-7; 7 positions agree with TRBD2. Per the germline V gene, CDR1 is SGHNT and CDR2 is YYREEE (reference sequence). After removal of 4 bases from V and 5 bases from J, the junction contained 9 bases not matched to a gene. This CDR3 comprises 14 residues. The DNA of the CDR3 is TGTGCCAGCAGCCCGGGGGGAGGTTTCAACGAGCAGTACTTC. It encodes CASSPGGGFNEQYF.

The rearrangement joins TRBV5-4 to TRBJ2-1, with TRBD2 identical over 9 bases. There are 15 residues in the CDR3. Germline-derived CDR1 and CDR2 are SGHNT and YYREEE (reference sequence). The ends lost 0 bases at V and 4 bases at J; junction bases unmatched: 2. CDR3 loop: CASSLGLAVYNEQFF. CDR3 sequence (DNA): TGTGCCAGCAGCTTGGGACTAGCGGTATACAATGAGCAGTTCTTC.

The rearrangement joins TRBV27 to TRBJ2-1, with TRBD2 identical over 7 bases. The CDR3 totals 14 residues. J was trimmed by 7 bases and V by 7 bases; bases with no gene match: 10. Germline V lookup: CDR1 MNHEY, CDR2 SMNVEV (reference sequence). The CDR3 DNA reads TGTGCCAGCACCCTGGGAGGGTCTGGAAATGAGCAGTTCTTC. It is translated as CASTLGGSGNEQFF.

In this sample, this clone turned up a few times. The chain uses TRBV13 and TRBJ2-7; D perhaps matches TRBD1 (7 bases). Germline CDR1 reads PRHDT; CDR2 reads FYEKMQ (reference sequence). Trimming left V 5 bases short and J 5 bases short, with 16 bases between. The CDR3 spans 14 residues. This CDR3 reads CASSLQGGIDEQYF. DNA of the CDR3: TGTGCCAGCAGCCTCCAGGGGGGCATCGACGAGCAGTACTTC.

This chain uses TRBV2 with TRBJ1-1, with a weak D call TRBD1 (6 bases). The germline V gene has CDR1 SNHLY and CDR2 FYNNEI. Trimming took off 8 bases at V and 0 bases at J, with 13 bases between the two ends. The CDR3 loop spans 14 amino acids. Written as DNA, the CDR3 is TGTGCCAGCGGTGGGCCAGGGGTGAACACTGAAGCTTTCTTT. Its protein product is CASGGPGVNTEAFF.

The rearrangement joins TRBV27 to TRBJ2-4; the match to TRBD1 covers 8 bases. With V trimmed by 5 bases and J by 1 base, 10 bases remained unmatched. This CDR3 has 17 residues. Germline V CDR1 and CDR2: MNHEY, SMNVEV (reference sequence). CDR3 in amino acids: CASSPTAGGLAKNIQYF. DNA for the CDR3: TGTGCCAGCAGTCCCACTGCAGGGGGCTTGGCCAAAAACATTCAGTACTTC.

The chain carries TRBV19 and TRBJ1-1; 8 bases are a match to TRBD1. CDR1 and CDR2 from the germline V gene are LNHDA and SQIVND (reference sequence). The CDR3 sequence is 14 residues long. Unmatched junction bases numbered 6, after V lost 6 bases and J lost 3 bases. CDR3 in amino acids: CASRFGTGYTEAFF. The CDR3 DNA reads TGTGCCAGTAGATTTGGGACAGGTTACACTGAAGCTTTCTTT.

The chain combines TRBV4-2 with TRBJ2-1; unclear D gene. The CDR3 has 13 residues. The germline gives CDR1 LGHNA, CDR2 YNFKEQ. Trimming shortened V by 4 bases and J by 4 bases, and 8 bases separated the two germline ends. The CDR3 reads CASSRAAYNEQFF. The DNA of the CDR3 is TGTGCCAGCAGCCGGGCCGCGTACAATGAGCAGTTCTTC.

The chain recombines TRBV14 with TRBJ1-1, with TRBD1 matching 9 bases. This CDR3 spans 17 amino acids. Trimming removed 4 bases from V and 3 bases from J; junction bases left unmatched: 12. Germline V CDR1 and CDR2: SGHDN, FVKESK. The CDR3 bases are TGTGCCAGCAGCCCCCCGGGACAGGGTGTTTTGGACACTGAAGCTTTCTTT. Its protein is CASSPPGQGVLDTEAFF.

This chain uses TRBV5-6 with TRBJ2-2, with D unclear. Trimming took off 4 bases at V and 6 bases at J, with 7 bases between the two ends. CDR1 and CDR2 (germline): SGHDT, YYEEEE. The CDR3 covers 12 residues. CDR3 in amino acids: CASSLYAGELFF. For the CDR3, the DNA is TGTGCCAGCAGCCTATACGCCGGGGAGCTGTTTTTT.

The chain has TRBV30 and TRBJ2-2; the D gene is possibly TRBD1 (6 bases). Trimming took off 2 bases at V and 2 bases at J, with 12 bases between the two ends. The CDR3 is made up of 15 amino acids. In germline, CDR1 is GTSNPN, CDR2 SVGIG (reference sequence). DNA of the CDR3: TGTGCCTGGAGTTTCCGGACAGATAACACCGGGGAGCTGTTTTTT. This encodes CAWSFRTDNTGELFF.

The rearrangement joins TRBV5-4 to TRBJ1-2, with D perhaps TRBD1 (5 bases). CDR1 SGHNT and CDR2 YYREEE come from the germline V gene (reference sequence). V was trimmed by 0 bases and J by 2 bases, leaving 11 bases between them. This CDR3 is 15 amino acids long. CDR3 bases: TGTGCCAGCAGCTTGGGGGGCACGTTGAACTATGGCTACACCTTC. It specifies CASSLGGTLNYGYTF.